One sample yielded the 7 T cell receptor beta chains listed below, sequenced in a study of T cells in Graves' hyperthyroidism and ophthalmopathy. RNA transcripts provided the source from which TCR beta CDR3 regions were amplified. Carried out on the TCR CDR3, a first-round RT-PCR used the HTBI primer set. TCRdb used MiXCR to reprocess the multiplex PCR reads, holding one entry per CDR3 protein. The sample shows approximately 720,000 distinct CDR3 sequences, 15% to 20% of them seen only once. Sample: blood. These receptors all come from a woman aged 45-65 years with Graves' hyperthyroidism that later progressed to Graves' ophthalmopathy.

This chain joins TRBV29-1 and TRBJ2-2; 8 bases agree with TRBD2. This CDR3 has 13 residues. The germline V gene encodes CDR1 SQVTM and CDR2 ANQGSEA. J lost 5 bases, V lost 6 bases, and 5 bases had no gene match. The CDR3 bases are TGCAGCGTCGGTAGCGGGGTTACCGGGGAGCTGTTTTTT. It yields the protein CSVGSGVTGELFF.

This clonotype occurred a few times. A junction end diverges from the germline sequence, so it may reflect a read error. The chain links TRBV27 to TRBJ2-7; D ambiguous. The CDR3 has 14 amino acids. The germline V gene encodes CDR1 MNHEY and CDR2 SMNVEV (reference sequence). The CDR3 DNA follows: TGTGCCTGCAGTTCATTACGTCAGAGCTACGAGCAGTACTTC. This encodes CACSSLRQSYEQYF.

V is TRBV5-1 and J is TRBJ2-1; D possibly matches TRBD1 or TRBD2 (5 bases each). The V end was cut by 5 bases, the J end by 0 bases, with 12 bases between. This CDR3 has 15 amino acids. Germline CDR1 SGHRS, CDR2 YFSETQ. The DNA of the CDR3 is TGCGCCAGCAGGGCCGGGACCGCCTCCTACAATGAGCAGTTCTTC. Translating gives CASRAGTASYNEQFF.

This clonotype was seen once. The chain has TRBV5-1 and TRBJ1-5; D is ambiguous. Trimming removed 4 bases from V and 8 bases from J, with 16 bases in between. CDR1 SGHRS and CDR2 YFSETQ come from the germline V gene. This CDR3 has 14 amino acids. The CDR3 DNA is TGCGCCAGCAGCCATGATTGGGGTACGGAGCCCCAGCATTTT. As protein: CASSHDWGTEPQHF.

This clonotype was seen repeatedly, ten times or more. The rearrangement uses TRBV20-1 and TRBJ2-7, with 10 nucleotides matching TRBD1. CDR1 and CDR2 from the germline V gene are DFQATT and SNEGSKA (reference sequence). With 1 base clipped from V and 4 bases from J, the junction kept 4 bases outside the gene matches. There are 14 residues in the CDR3. CDR3 amino acids: CSARAGQGVYEQYF. CDR3 nucleotides: TGCAGTGCTAGAGCCGGACAGGGGGTGTACGAGCAGTACTTC.

The V and J genes are TRBV29-1 and TRBJ2-2, with D possibly TRBD1 on 5 matching bases. Trimming cost V 7 bases and J 4 bases, with 13 bases left between them. CDR1 SQVTM and CDR2 ANQGSEA come from the germline V gene. The CDR3 totals 13 residues. CDR3 protein: CSGITGATGELFF. The CDR3 nucleotides are TGCAGCGGAATAACAGGAGCCACCGGGGAGCTGTTTTTT.

The chain has TRBV7-6 and TRBJ2-5; 8 positions match TRBD1. From germline, CDR1 is SGHVS and CDR2 FNYEAQ. The CDR3 has 16 residues. Losses at the gene ends were 5 bases for V and 2 bases for J; bases not matched to a gene: 10. The CDR3 reads CASSQSSTGVQETQYF. The CDR3 DNA is TGTGCCAGCAGCCAGAGCTCGACAGGGGTACAAGAGACCCAGTACTTC.